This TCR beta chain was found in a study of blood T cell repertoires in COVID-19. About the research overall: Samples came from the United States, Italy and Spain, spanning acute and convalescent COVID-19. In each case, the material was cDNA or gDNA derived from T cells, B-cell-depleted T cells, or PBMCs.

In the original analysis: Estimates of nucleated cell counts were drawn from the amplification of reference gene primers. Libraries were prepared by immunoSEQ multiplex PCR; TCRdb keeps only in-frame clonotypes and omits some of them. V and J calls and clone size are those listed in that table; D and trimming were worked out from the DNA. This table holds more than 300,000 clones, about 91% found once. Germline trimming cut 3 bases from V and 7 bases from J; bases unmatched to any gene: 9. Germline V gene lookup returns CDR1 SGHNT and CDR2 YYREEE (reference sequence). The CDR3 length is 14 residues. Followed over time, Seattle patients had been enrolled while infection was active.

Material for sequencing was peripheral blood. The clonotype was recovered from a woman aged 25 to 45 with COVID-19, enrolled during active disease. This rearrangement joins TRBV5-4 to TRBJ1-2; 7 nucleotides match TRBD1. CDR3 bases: TGTGCCAGCAGCTCAGACAGGGCGATTGTTGGCTACACCTTC. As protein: CASSSDRAIVGYTF.